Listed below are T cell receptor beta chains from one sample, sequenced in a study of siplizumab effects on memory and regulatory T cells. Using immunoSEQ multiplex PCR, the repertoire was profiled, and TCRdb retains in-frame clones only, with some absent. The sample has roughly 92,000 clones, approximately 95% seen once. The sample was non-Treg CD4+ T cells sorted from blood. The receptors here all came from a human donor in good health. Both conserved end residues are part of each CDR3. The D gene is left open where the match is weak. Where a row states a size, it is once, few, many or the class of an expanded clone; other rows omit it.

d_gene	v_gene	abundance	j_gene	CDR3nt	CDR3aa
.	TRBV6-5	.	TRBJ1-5	TGTGCCAGCAGTTACTACAGGGCCGATCAGCCCCAGCATTTT	CASSYYRADQPQHF
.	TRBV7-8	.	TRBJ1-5	TGTGCCAGCAGCCCCCAGGGCTCCAGCAATCAGCCCCAGCATTTT	CASSPQGSSNQPQHF
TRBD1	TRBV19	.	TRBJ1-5	TGTGCCAGTAGAGGACAGGGGAGCAATCAGCCCCAGCATTTT	CASRGQGSNQPQHF
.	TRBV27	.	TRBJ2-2	TGTGCCAGCAGTTCTCAGGGTCAGGACACCGGGGAGCTGTTTTTT	CASSSQGQDTGELFF
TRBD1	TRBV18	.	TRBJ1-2	TGTGCCAGCTCACGAGACAGGGGGTATGGCTACACCTTC	CASSRDRGYGYTF
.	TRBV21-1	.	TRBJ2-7	TGTGCCAGCAGCAAAGTAAGGCTAGCGGGAAGCGAGCAGTACTTC	CASSKVRLAGSEQYF
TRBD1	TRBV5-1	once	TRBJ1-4	TGCGCCAGCAGCGGCTCCGGGACAGCTAATGAAAAACTGTTTTTT	CASSGSGTANEKLFF
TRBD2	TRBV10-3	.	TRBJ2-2	TGTGCCACAACCGGGACTAGCGGGAGGGCCGGGGAGCTGTTTTTT	CATTGTSGRAGELFF
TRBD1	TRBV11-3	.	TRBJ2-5	TGTGCCAGCAGCTGGGGCCGGACAGGGAGAGAGACCCAGTACTTC	CASSWGRTGRETQYF
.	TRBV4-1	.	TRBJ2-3	TGCGCCAGCAGCCCCCTCTTTTTAAAGGAGCGCACAGATACGCAGTATTTT	CASSPLFLKERTDTQYF
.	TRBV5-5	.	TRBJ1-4	TGTGCCAGCACCTCTGGTCAGCCCGTCGCTAATGAAAAACTGTTTTTT	CASTSGQPVANEKLFF
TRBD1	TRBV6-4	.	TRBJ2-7	TGTGCCAGCAGTACTCTGGGACAGGGTTTCCACGAGCAGTACTTC	CASSTLGQGFHEQYF
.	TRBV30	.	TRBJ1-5	TGTGCCTGGAGTGTAGCCCCCAATCAGCCCCAGCATTTT	CAWSVAPNQPQHF
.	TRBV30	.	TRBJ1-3	TGTGCCTGGAGTGGAGGGGGGTCTGGAAACACCATATATTTT	CAWSGGGSGNTIYF
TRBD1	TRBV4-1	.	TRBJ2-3	TGCGCCAGCAGCCCCAGGGACAGGGGCGCAGATACGCAGTATTTT	CASSPRDRGADTQYF
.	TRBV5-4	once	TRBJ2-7	TGTGCCAGCAGCTTAAAAGGTAACTCCTACGAGCAGTACTTC	CASSLKGNSYEQYF
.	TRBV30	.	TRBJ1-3	TGTGCCTGGAGTTTGGGGGGGAACTCTGGAAACACCATATATTTT	CAWSLGGNSGNTIYF
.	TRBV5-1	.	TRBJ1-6	TGCGCCAGCAGCTTGTCCAGGGATTCACCCCTCCACTTT	CASSLSRDSPLHF
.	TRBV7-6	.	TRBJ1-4	TGTGCCAGCAGCTTATTCCGGGGAACTAATGAAAAACTGTTTTTT	CASSLFRGTNEKLFF
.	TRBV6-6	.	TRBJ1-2	TGTGCCAGCAGAGACAGCGGTGGCTACACCTTC	CASRDSGGYTF
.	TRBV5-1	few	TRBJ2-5	TGCGCCAGCAGCTCAATAACCACGGCCCAAGAGACCCAGTACTTC	CASSSITTAQETQYF
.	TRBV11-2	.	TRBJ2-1	TGTGCCAGCAGCTCAAGATTGGTTAGCTCCTACAATGAGCAGTTCTTC	CASSSRLVSSYNEQFF
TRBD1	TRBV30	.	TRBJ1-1	TGTGCCTGGAGGGAGGAGGGGGCTTTAATGAACACTGAAGCTTTCTTT	CAWREEGALMNTEAFF
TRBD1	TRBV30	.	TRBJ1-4	TGTGCCTGGAACCCGACAGGGAATAATGAAAAACTGTTTTTT	CAWNPTGNNEKLFF
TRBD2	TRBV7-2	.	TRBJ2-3	TGTGCCAGCAGCATGGGACTAAGAAGCACAGATACGCAGTATTTT	CASSMGLRSTDTQYF